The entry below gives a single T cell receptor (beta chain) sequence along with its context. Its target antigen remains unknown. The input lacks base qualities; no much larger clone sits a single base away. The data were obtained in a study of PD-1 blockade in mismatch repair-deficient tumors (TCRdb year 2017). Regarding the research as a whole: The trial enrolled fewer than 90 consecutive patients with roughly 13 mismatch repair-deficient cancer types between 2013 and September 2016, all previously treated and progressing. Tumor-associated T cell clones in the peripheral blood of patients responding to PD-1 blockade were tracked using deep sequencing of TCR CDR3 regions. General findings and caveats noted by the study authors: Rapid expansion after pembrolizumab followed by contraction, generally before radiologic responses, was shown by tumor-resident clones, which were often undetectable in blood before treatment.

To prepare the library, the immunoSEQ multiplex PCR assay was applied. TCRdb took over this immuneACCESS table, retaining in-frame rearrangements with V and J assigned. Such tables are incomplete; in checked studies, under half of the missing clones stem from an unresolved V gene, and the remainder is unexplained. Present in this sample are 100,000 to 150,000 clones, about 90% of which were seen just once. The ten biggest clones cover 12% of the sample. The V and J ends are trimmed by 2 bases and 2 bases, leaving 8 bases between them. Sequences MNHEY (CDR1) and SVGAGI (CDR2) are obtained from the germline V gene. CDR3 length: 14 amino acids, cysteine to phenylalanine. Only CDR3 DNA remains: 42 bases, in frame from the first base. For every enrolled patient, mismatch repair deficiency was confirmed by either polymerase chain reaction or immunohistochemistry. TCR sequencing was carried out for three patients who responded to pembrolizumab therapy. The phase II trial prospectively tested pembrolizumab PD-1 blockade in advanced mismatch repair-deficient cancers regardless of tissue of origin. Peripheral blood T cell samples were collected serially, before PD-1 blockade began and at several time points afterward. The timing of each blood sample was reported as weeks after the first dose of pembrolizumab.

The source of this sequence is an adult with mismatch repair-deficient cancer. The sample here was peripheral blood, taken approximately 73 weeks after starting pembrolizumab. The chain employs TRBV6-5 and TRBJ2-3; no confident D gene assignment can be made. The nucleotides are TGTGCCAGCAGTTACGGAAGATCCACAGATACGCAGTATTTT. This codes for CASSYGRSTDTQYF.